Below are 3 T cell receptor beta chains sequenced from a single sample in a study of blood T cell repertoires in COVID-19 (dated by TCRdb to the early 2020s). Libraries were made using the immunoSEQ multiplex PCR assay. Held by TCRdb, this immuneACCESS table contains in-frame sequences only and omits some clones. Under half of the omission traces to an unresolved V gene where checked; the cause of the rest is unknown. For this sample there are approximately 300,000 clones; more than 90% appear just once. Around 3.9% of the sample goes to the ten largest clones. What was sequenced was PBMCs or T cells enriched from blood (not recorded which). The receptors were gathered from a woman in her thirties who had been exposed to COVID-19.

The rearrangement joins TRBV27 to TRBJ1-3; 12 positions agree with TRBD1. V lost 6 bases, J lost 1 base, and 7 bases stayed unmatched. This CDR3 region has 17 residues. Germline assignment: CDR1 MNHEY and CDR2 SMNVEV (reference sequence). CDR3 sequence: CASRPWGQGASGNTIYF. CDR3 nucleotide sequence: TGTGCCAGCAGGCCTTGGGGACAGGGGGCTTCTGGAAACACCATATATTTT.

This clone was seen a single time. The gene calls are TRBV27 and TRBJ2-1; 9 bases align to TRBD2. Germline-derived CDR1 and CDR2 are MNHEY and SMNVEV (reference sequence). The CDR3 consists of 15 residues. V gave up 10 bases and J gave up 3 bases; unmatched junction bases: 10. CDR3 in amino acids: CATRGGGAGYNEQFF. The CDR3 DNA reads TGTGCCACTCGGGGCGGGGGGGCCGGCTACAATGAGCAGTTCTTC.

The genes are TRBV24-1 and TRBJ2-1; D may be TRBD1 (6 bases). The CDR3 spans 15 residues. The germline V and J ends were trimmed by 10 bases and 9 bases, with 24 bases remaining between them. CDR1 is KGHDR and CDR2 is SFDVKD in the germline V gene. This CDR3 is CATQNRAGHIGEQFF. In DNA form, the CDR3 reads TGTGCCACTCAAAACAGGGCTGGACACATCGGTGAGCAGTTCTTC.